The sequence of this T cell receptor (beta chain) was determined in a study of T cell responses to AZD1222 COVID-19 vaccine. The study's findings and limits: Repertoires in all cases were sampled only once the peak T cell response had passed. The number of AZD1222 recipients seropositive at baseline was only five to seven. White British ancestry dominated among donors, who included more females, and clonal diversity was possibly underestimated. Across spike, vaccine-associated CD4 TCRs were found, dominant at 160-218 and 743-854.

About this clone: Its antigen is currently unknown.

Some clones are missing from TCRdb's copy, which holds only in-frame ones; the method was immunoSEQ multiplex PCR. The sample includes 130,000 to 150,000 clones, approximately 91% seen only once; the top ten take about 1.9%. The specimen comprised peripheral blood, sampled 28 days after the second AZD1222 dose. The sequence was collected from an adult who received the AZD1222 COVID-19 vaccine.

The chain's CDR3 is CASSQRTGRMGNQPQHF. As DNA, the CDR3 is TGTGCCAGCAGTCAAAGAACGGGACGTATGGGCAATCAGCCCCAGCATTTT. V gene TRBV6-6 combines with J gene TRBJ1-5, with D possibly TRBD1 on 5 matching bases. This CDR3 region has 17 residues. Germline loops: CDR1 MNHNY, CDR2 SVGAGI (reference sequence). Trimming cost V 5 bases and J 2 bases, with 19 bases left between them.